This T cell receptor (beta chain) was recorded in a study of early T cells in non-severe SARS-CoV-2 infection. On the study more broadly: RNA in bulk from unsorted whole blood was sequenced, and chains were unpaired. Study-wide results and caveats: VDJdb-based annotation leaned toward anti-spike CD8 responses and missed private and CD4 specificities.

With respect to this clonotype: Its antigen is not known.

In the library, individual cDNA molecules carried attached unique molecular identifiers. TCRdb re-called the 5' RACE reads through MiXCR, storing one row per CDR3 protein. Among over 90,000 distinct CDR3 sequences listed, approximately 12% were seen once. The germline V and J ends were trimmed by 4 bases and 9 bases, with 19 bases remaining between them. CDR1 and CDR2 from the germline V gene are DFQATT and SNEGSKA (reference sequence). This CDR3 has 13 residues. Sample: whole blood, taken at baseline. The sequence was obtained from an adult who was a healthcare worker with PCR-confirmed SARS-CoV-2 infection or an uninfected control (not recorded which). V gene TRBV20-1 combines with J gene TRBJ2-7; D tentatively fits TRBD1 or TRBD2 (6 bases each). CDR3 sequence (DNA): TGCAGTGCTATAACTAGCTCCCTAGGGGGGCAGTACTTC. Translated, it gives CSAITSSLGGQYF.